Listed below are T cell receptor beta chains from one sample, sequenced in a study of T-cell memory formation after mild COVID-19. TCRdb itself ran the 5' RACE reads through MiXCR, one entry per CDR3 protein. The sample lists 300,000 to 400,000 distinct CDR3 sequences, approximately 13% occurring once. The specimen was PBMCs or a T cell subset sorted from them (not recorded which). The receptor set was obtained from a man aged 18 to 30 who had mild COVID-19 (a few samples of this study predate the infection). Cell type and time point are not known. CDR3s include the opening cysteine and the closing phenylalanine or tryptophan. The D gene is left open where the match is weak. Size is omitted from some rows. Given values are once, few, many or a class for expanded clones.

abundance,v_gene,j_gene,d_gene,CDR3aa,CDR3nt
many,TRBV7-3,TRBJ1-1,TRBD1,CASSLTGTVGTEAFF,TGTGCCAGCAGCTTAACCGGGACAGTGGGGACTGAAGCTTTCTTT
.,TRBV4-3,TRBJ2-1,TRBD2,CASSQTASGGYNEQFF,TGCGCCAGCAGCCAGACGGCTAGCGGGGGATACAATGAGCAGTTCTTC
.,TRBV5-5,TRBJ1-6,.,CASSNVRGFDSPLHF,TGTGCCAGCAGCAACGTCAGGGGATTCGATTCACCCCTCCACTTT
few,TRBV4-1,TRBJ1-1,TRBD1,CASSQAQTGYTEAFF,TGCGCCAGCAGCCAAGCCCAGACAGGGTACACTGAAGCTTTCTTT
few,TRBV6-6,TRBJ1-1,.,CASSYLQGGVYTEAFF,TGTGCCAGCAGTTACCTTCAGGGCGGGGTGTACACTGAAGCTTTCTTT
.,TRBV7-2,TRBJ2-7,TRBD2,CASSITPPGAGGEQYF,TGTGCCAGCAGTATCACCCCGCCTGGGGCGGGGGGCGAGCAGTACTTC
.,TRBV7-9,TRBJ1-3,.,CASSFRILSSGNTIYF,TGTGCCAGCAGCTTCCGAATACTCAGCTCTGGAAACACCATATATTTT
.,TRBV30,TRBJ1-2,.,CAWDSQGIGGYTF,TGTGCCTGGGATTCACAGGGAATAGGTGGCTACACCTTC
.,TRBV7-9,TRBJ2-1,.,CASSLAQNEQFF,TGTGCCAGCAGCTTAGCCCAAAATGAGCAGTTCTTC
.,TRBV10-3,TRBJ2-3,.,CATANSRVDTQYF,TGTGCCACCGCCAACTCTAGGGTAGATACGCAGTATTTT
.,TRBV24-1,TRBJ2-5,.,CATSDRSSQGGGATQYF,TGTGCCACCAGTGACCGTTCCAGCCAGGGAGGAGGCGCGACCCAGTACTTC